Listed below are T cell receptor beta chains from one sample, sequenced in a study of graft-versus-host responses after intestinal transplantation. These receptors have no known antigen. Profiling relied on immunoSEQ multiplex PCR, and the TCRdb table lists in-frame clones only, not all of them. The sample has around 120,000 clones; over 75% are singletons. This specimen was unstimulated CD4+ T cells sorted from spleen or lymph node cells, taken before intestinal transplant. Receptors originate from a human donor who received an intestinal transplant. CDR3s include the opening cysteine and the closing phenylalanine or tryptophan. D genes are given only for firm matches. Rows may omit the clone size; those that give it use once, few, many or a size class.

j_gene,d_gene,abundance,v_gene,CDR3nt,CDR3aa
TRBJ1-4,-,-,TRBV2,TGTGCCAGCAGTAGAGAGGATGAAAAACTGTTTTTT,CASSREDEKLFF
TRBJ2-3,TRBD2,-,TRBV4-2,TGTGCCAGCAGCCAAGATATCGAGCGGGGGGGCGGTACGCAGTATTTT,CASSQDIERGGGTQYF
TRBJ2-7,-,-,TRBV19,TGTGCCAGTAGTAGTGGCGGCCACGAGCAGTACTTC,CASSSGGHEQYF
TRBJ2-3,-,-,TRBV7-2,TGTGCCAGCAGCTTAGCGAGGAGCACAGATACGCAGTATTTT,CASSLARSTDTQYF
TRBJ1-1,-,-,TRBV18,TGTGCCAGCTCACGATCGACATCTAACACTGAAGCTTTCTTT,CASSRSTSNTEAFF
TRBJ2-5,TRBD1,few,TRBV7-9,TGTGCCAGCAGCTCGAGGACAGGGGGGATCCAAGAGACCCAGTACTTC,CASSSRTGGIQETQYF
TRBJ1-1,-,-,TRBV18,TGTGCCAGCTCACCACAGTGGAGGGGTGATGAAGCTTTCTTT,CASSPQWRGDEAFF
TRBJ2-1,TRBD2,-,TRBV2,TGTGCCAGCGTGGCGGGAGTAACCTACAATGAGCAGTTCTTC,CASVAGVTYNEQFF
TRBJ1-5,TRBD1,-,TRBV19,TGTGCCAGTAGTAACAGGGGTAATAGCAATCAGCCCCAGCATTTT,CASSNRGNSNQPQHF
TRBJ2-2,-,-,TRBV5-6,TGTGCCAGCAGCTTGGGACAGGTTAACACCGGGGAGCTGTTTTTT,CASSLGQVNTGELFF
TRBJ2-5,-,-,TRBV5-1,TGCGCCAGCAGCGGCGGGACCCCGAAGGGAGAGACCCAGTACTTC,CASSGGTPKGETQYF
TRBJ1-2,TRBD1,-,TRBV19,TGTGCCAGTAGCCAAGATATTAACAGGGGGGGCTACACCTTC,CASSQDINRGGYTF
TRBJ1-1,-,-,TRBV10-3,TGTGCCATCAGTGAGTCCAGGGGCACGAACACTGAAGCTTTCTTT,CAISESRGTNTEAFF
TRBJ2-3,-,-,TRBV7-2,TGTGCCAGCAGCTTATACTCCACAGATACGCAGTATTTT,CASSLYSTDTQYF
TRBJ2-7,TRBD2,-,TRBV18,TGTGCCAGCTCAGGCCGGCTAGCGGGAGGGGCTGGCTACGAGCAGTACTTC,CASSGRLAGGAGYEQYF
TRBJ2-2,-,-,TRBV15,TGTGCCACCAGCGTGTATGTCACCGGGGAGCTGTTTTTT,CATSVYVTGELFF
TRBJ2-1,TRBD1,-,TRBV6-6,TGTGCCAGCAGTTCGACCGGGACAGGGAGCCATGAGCAGTTCTTC,CASSSTGTGSHEQFF
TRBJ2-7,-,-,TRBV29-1,TGCAGCGTCTTACTATACGAGCAGTACTTC,CSVLLYEQYF
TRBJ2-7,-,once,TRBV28,TGTGCCAGCAGTTTATTGGGCAGGCAAAAGCAGTACTTC,CASSLLGRQKQYF
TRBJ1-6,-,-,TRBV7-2,TGTGCCAGCAGCTTAGGCCCGGCGGCACCCCTCCACTTT,CASSLGPAAPLHF
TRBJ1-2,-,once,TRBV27,TGTGCCAGCAGTGCTTCCGGGTCCTCATATGGCTACACCTTC,CASSASGSSYGYTF
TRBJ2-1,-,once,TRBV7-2,TGTGCCAGCAGCAGAATAGGGACTGTAAATGAGCAGTTCTTC,CASSRIGTVNEQFF